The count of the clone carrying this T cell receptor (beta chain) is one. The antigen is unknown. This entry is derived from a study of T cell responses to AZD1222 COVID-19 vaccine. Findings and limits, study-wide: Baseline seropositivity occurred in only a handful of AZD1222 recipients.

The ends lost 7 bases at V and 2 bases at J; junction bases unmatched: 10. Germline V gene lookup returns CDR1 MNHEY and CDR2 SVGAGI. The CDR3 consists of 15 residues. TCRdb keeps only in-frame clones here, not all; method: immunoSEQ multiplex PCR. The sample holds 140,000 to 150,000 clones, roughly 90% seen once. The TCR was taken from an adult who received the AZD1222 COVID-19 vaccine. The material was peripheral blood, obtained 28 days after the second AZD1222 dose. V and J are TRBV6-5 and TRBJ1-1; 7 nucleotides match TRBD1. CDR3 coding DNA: TGTGCCAGCAACAATCGACAGGGCTATAACACTGAAGCTTTCTTT. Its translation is CASNNRQGYNTEAFF.